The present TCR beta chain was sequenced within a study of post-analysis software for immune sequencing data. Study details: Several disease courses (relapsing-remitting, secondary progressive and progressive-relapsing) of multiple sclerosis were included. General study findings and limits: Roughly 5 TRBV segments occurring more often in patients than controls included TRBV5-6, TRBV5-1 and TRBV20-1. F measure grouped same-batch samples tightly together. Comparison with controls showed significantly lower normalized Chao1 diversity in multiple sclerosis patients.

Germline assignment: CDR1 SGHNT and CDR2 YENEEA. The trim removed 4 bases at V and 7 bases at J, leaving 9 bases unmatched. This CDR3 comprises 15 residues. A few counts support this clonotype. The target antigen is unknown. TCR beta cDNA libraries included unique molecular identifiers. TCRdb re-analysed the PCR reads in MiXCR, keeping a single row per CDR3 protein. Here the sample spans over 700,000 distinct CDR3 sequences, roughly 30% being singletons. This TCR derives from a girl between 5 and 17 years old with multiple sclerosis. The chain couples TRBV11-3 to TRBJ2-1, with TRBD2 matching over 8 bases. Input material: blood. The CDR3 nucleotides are TGTGCCAGCAGCTCCCGAACGGGAGGGCGGAATGAGCAGTTCTTC. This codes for CASSSRTGGRNEQFF.